Here is one TCR beta chain with its context. Its antigen is not known. The data originate from a study of T cell responses to AZD1222 COVID-19 vaccine. Turning to the study itself: Analyses pooled second doses at about 4 or about 12 weeks. Study-wide results and caveats: Every sample of the repertoires postdated the peak T cell response. Spike-specific TCR breadth and depth both grew after two AZD1222 doses. Regions 160-218 and 743-854 dominated among vaccine-associated CD4 TCRs spanning spike.

Germline CDR1 reads LGHNA; CDR2 reads YNFKEQ. This CDR3 region has 14 residues. V was pared by 1 base and J by 7 bases, with 10 bases between. The assay was immunoSEQ multiplex PCR, and TCRdb's table has in-frame clones only and misses some. The sample includes under 150,000 clones, approximately 87% of them seen just once. Sequencing used peripheral blood, obtained on day 0 of AZD1222 vaccination. The source of this sequence is an adult in good health. This sequence joins TRBV4-2 and TRBJ1-4; D is undetermined. This CDR3 reads CASSQGGVGEKLFF. CDR3 DNA: TGTGCCAGCAGCCAAGGCGGGGTGGGTGAAAAACTGTTTTTT.